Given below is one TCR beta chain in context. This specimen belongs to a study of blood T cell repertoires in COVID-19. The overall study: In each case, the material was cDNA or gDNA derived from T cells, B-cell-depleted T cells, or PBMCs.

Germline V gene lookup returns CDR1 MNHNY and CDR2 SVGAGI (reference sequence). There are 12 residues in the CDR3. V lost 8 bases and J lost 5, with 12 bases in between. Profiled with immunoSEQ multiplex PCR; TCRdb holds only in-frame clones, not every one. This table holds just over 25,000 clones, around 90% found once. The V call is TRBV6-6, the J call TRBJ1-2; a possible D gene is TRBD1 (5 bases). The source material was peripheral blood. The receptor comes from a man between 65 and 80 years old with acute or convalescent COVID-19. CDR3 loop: CASLRAGYGYTF. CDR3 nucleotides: TGTGCCAGCCTCAGGGCTGGGTATGGCTACACCTTC.